Listed below are T cell receptor beta chains from one sample, sequenced in a study of neurological immune-mediated disorders. TCRdb re-called the 5' RACE reads through MiXCR, storing one row per CDR3 protein. The sample lists about 66,000 distinct CDR3 sequences, 4.5% seen once, with 6.9% in the top ten. Material for sequencing was PBMCs. The origin of the receptors is a man aged 25-45 years with multiple sclerosis. Each CDR3 is given with its conserved first and last residue. D genes are given only for firm matches. Size tells how often a clone was seen (once, few, many) or the class of an expanded clone, and some rows leave it out.

abundance	d_gene	v_gene	j_gene	CDR3aa	CDR3nt
many	TRBD1	TRBV6-2/TRBV6-3	TRBJ1-1	CASSYRPPDRDTEAFF	TGTGCCAGCAGTTACCGCCCCCCCGACAGGGACACTGAAGCTTTCTTT
few	TRBD2	TRBV9	TRBJ2-1	CASSVLAGGLNEQFF	TGTGCCAGCAGCGTACTAGCGGGGGGGCTAAATGAGCAGTTCTTC
many	TRBD1	TRBV5-1	TRBJ2-2	CASSRGQVEPGELFF	TGCGCCAGCAGCCGGGGACAGGTCGAACCCGGGGAGCTGTTTTTT
-	-	TRBV5-1	TRBJ1-5	CASSQGYSNQPQNF	TGCGCCAGCAGCCAGGGTTATAGCAATCAGCCCCAGAATTTT
many	-	TRBV7-9	TRBJ1-2	CASSRDYGYTF	TGTGCCAGCAGCCGGGACTATGGCTACACCTTC
many	-	TRBV29-1	TRBJ1-1	CSVEDGERNEAFF	TGCAGCGTTGAAGACGGGGAGCGGAATGAAGCTTTCTTT
many	TRBD1	TRBV10-3	TRBJ1-3	CAIGGFGTSGNTIYF	TGTGCCATAGGGGGCTTCGGTACCTCTGGAAACACCATATATTTT
many	TRBD1	TRBV27	TRBJ2-5	CASSRGTGLAETQYF	TGTGCCAGCAGCCGTGGGACAGGCCTTGCGGAGACCCAGTACTTC
many	-	TRBV5-4	TRBJ2-1	CASTAEYYNEQFF	TGTGCCAGCACGGCGGAGTACTACAATGAGCAGTTCTTC
many	TRBD2	TRBV9	TRBJ2-5	CASSVAAGSQETQYF	TGTGCCAGCAGCGTAGCAGCGGGGAGCCAAGAGACCCAGTACTTC
few	-	TRBV7-9	TRBJ1-3	CASSSREGGGNTIYF	TGTGCCAGCAGCTCACGGGAAGGTGGTGGAAACACCATATATTTT
many	-	TRBV28	TRBJ1-2	CASSFVGAMINYGYTF	TGTGCCAGCAGTTTCGTTGGGGCAATGATAAACTATGGCTACACCTTC
-	-	TRBV27	TRBJ1-6	CASSLKGQRYNSPLNF	TGTGCCAGCAGTTTAAAGGGCCAGCGCTATAATTCACCCCTCAACTTT
many	TRBD1	TRBV5-1	TRBJ2-1	CASSLGQGSSYNEQFF	TGCGCCAGCAGTCTGGGACAGGGGAGCTCCTACAATGAGCAGTTCTTC
many	-	TRBV7-2	TRBJ2-3	CASSLQSSHPQYF	TGTGCCAGCAGCCTACAATCTTCCCACCCGCAGTATTTT
many	TRBD1	TRBV2	TRBJ2-1	CASSAVRGGEMYNEQFF	TGTGCCAGCAGTGCCGTTCGAGGGGGCGAAATGTACAATGAGCAGTTCTTC
many	-	TRBV5-1	TRBJ2-7	CASSLYGSASSYEQYF	TGCGCCAGCAGCTTGTATGGCTCGGCAAGCTCCTACGAGCAGTACTTC
many	-	TRBV10-3	TRBJ2-1	CAISERAADSYNEQFF	TGTGCCATCAGTGAGAGGGCAGCGGATAGCTACAATGAGCAGTTCTTC
-	-	TRBV25-1	TRBJ2-3	CASSLVPDTQYF	TGTGCCAGCAGTTTGGTACCAGATACGCAGTATTTT
-	-	TRBV12-3/TRBV12-4	TRBJ1-3	CASSSNDRSADF	TGTGCCAGCAGTTCCAACGACAGGTCAGCGGATTTT
many	-	TRBV5-1	TRBJ2-3	CASSLERGDTQYF	TGCGCCAGCAGCTTGGAACGGGGAGATACGCAGTATTTT
few	-	TRBV7-2	TRBJ1-6	CASSSRLKSLNF	TGTGCCAGCAGCTCCCGCCTAAAGTCCCTCAACTTT
many	-	TRBV20-1	TRBJ1-2	CSAIGTDYGYTF	TGCAGTGCTATCGGGACGGATTATGGCTACACCTTC
-	-	TRBV20-1	TRBJ2-3	CSAITGRRTDTQYF	TGCAGTGCCATTACAGGGCGTCGCACAGATACGCAGTATTTT
-	-	TRBV5-1	TRBJ1-3	CASSLAPGPGGNTIYF	TGCGCCAGCAGCTTGGCGCCGGGCCCAGGGGGAAACACCATATATTTT
-	-	TRBV7-8	TRBJ2-1	CASSMTAPYNEQFF	TGTGCCAGCAGCATGACAGCGCCCTACAATGAGCAGTTCTTC
-	TRBD1	TRBV29-1	TRBJ2-7	CSVTGGIEYEQYF	TGCAGCGTGACAGGGGGCATTGAGTACGAGCAGTACTTC
many	-	TRBV27	TRBJ1-2	CASSLGAGTSGYTF	TGTGCCAGCAGTTTAGGGGCAGGAACGAGTGGCTACACCTTC
-	-	TRBV28	TRBJ2-1	CASSPDYNDQFF	TGTGCCAGCAGTCCGGACTACAATGATCAGTTCTTC
many	-	TRBV4-1	TRBJ2-1	CASSPVLGSNEQFF	TGCGCCAGCAGCCCAGTACTAGGGAGCAATGAGCAGTTCTTC
-	TRBD2	TRBV9	TRBJ2-2	CASRTSGSTGELFF	TGTGCCAGCAGAACTAGCGGGTCCACCGGGGAGCTGTTTTTT
many	-	TRBV20-1	TRBJ1-2	CSARDRGLRGYTF	TGCAGTGCTAGAGATCGAGGACTTCGCGGCTACACCTTC
few	TRBD1	TRBV12-3/TRBV12-4	TRBJ1-5	CASSYRTGGGQPQHF	TGTGCCAGCAGTTACAGGACAGGGGGCGGGCAGCCCCAGCATTTT
many	-	TRBV2	TRBJ1-5	CASSGVRQPQHF	TGTGCCAGCAGTGGGGTCCGTCAGCCCCAGCATTTT
many	-	TRBV25-1	TRBJ1-1	CASSDFGVGPAGTEAFF	TGTGCCAGCAGTGACTTTGGGGTGGGGCCGGCGGGGACTGAAGCTTTCTTT
-	TRBD1	TRBV5-6	TRBJ1-1	CASSTPGTGFAEAFF	TGTGCCAGCAGCACCCCGGGGACAGGGTTCGCTGAAGCTTTCTTT
-	-	TRBV4-1	TRBJ2-2	CASSQEYTGELFF	TGCGCCAGCAGCCAAGAATACACCGGGGAGCTGTTTTTT
-	-	TRBV9	TRBJ1-5	CASSVDSSNQPQNF	TGTGCCAGCAGCGTAGACAGTTCAAATCAGCCCCAGAATTTT
many	-	TRBV2	TRBJ1-1	CASSVGGKSLLNTEAFF	TGTGCCAGCAGTGTCGGGGGGAAGTCGTTATTGAACACTGAAGCTTTCTTT
many	TRBD2	TRBV5-1	TRBJ2-2	CASSSTSGNTGELFF	TGCGCCAGCAGCTCTACTAGCGGAAACACCGGGGAGCTGTTTTTT
many	TRBD2	TRBV7-9	TRBJ2-2	CASSAQLGRGGTGELFF	TGTGCCAGCAGCGCCCAGCTGGGGCGCGGGGGGACCGGGGAGCTGTTTTTT
-	-	TRBV20-1	TRBJ2-3	CSARDLSRLSTDTQYF	TGCAGTGCTAGAGACCTCTCGCGGCTGAGCACAGATACGCAGTATTTT
many	TRBD1	TRBV29-1	TRBJ1-1	CSVPTGGRPEAFF	TGCAGCGTTCCGACAGGGGGCAGACCTGAAGCTTTCTTT
many	TRBD1	TRBV6-5	TRBJ1-1	CASSLRPGTANTEAFF	TGTGCCAGCAGCCTCAGACCCGGGACAGCGAACACTGAAGCTTTCTTT
few	-	TRBV20-1	TRBJ2-1	CSARRGNEQFF	TGCAGTGCCCGAAGAGGGAATGAGCAGTTCTTC